This TCR beta chain derives from a study of cytomegalovirus exposure and HLA in healthy donors. Study-wide results and caveats: Productive status was seen about 90% or about 30% of the time for most TCR beta V segments in an earlier analysis. Indistinguishable V segments, including TRBV6-2 and TRBV6-3, were excluded. Common viral pathogens (according to a later analysis) appeared linked to several of the most significant clusters. Fewer N-insertions (relative to the approximately 700-donor mean) were reportedly seen in an Asian-associated ancestry cluster in a later analysis.

13 Jbeta primers and 60 Vbeta primers were used for the PCR. TCRdb's copy holds only in-frame clones and misses some; the assay was immunoSEQ multiplex PCR. The table includes about 240,000 clones, roughly 85% detected once. For this clone: Its antigen is undetermined.

This CDR3 is 16 amino acids long. CDR1 and CDR2 from the germline V gene are SGHRS and YFSETQ. Trimming cost V 3 bases and J 3 bases; bases outside gene matches: 4. The sample taken for sequencing was PBMCs. This clonotype originated in a girl between 2 and 10 years old in good health and CMV-seronegative. The V call is TRBV5-1, the J call TRBJ2-3; the match to TRBD2 covers 13 bases. CDR3 sequence: CASSYGLAGETDTQYF. As DNA, the CDR3 is TGCGCCAGCAGCTATGGACTAGCGGGAGAGACAGATACGCAGTATTTT.